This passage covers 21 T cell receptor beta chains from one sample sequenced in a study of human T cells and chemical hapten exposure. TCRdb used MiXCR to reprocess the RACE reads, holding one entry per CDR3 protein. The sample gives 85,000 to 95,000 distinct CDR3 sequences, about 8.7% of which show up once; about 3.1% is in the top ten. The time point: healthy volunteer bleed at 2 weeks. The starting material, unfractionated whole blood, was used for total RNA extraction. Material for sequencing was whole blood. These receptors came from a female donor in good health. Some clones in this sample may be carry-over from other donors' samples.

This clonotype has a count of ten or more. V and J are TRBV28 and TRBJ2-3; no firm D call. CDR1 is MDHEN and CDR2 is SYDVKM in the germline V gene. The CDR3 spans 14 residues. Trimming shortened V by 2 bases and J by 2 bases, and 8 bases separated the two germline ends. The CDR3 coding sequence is TGTGCCAGCAGTTTAATGTCTCCCACAGATACGCAGTATTTT. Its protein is CASSLMSPTDTQYF.

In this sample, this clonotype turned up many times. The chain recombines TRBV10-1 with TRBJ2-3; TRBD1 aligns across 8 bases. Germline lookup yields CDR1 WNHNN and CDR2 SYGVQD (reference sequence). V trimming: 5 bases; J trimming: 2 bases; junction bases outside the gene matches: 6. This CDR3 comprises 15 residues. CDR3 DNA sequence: TGCGCCAGCAGTAGGGGGACAGGAGACACAGATACGCAGTATTTT. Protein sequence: CASSRGTGDTDTQYF.

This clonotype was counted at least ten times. CDR3 DNA: TGTGCCAGCAGCCAAGAAACAGACAGGACCGGGAATTCACCCCTCCACTTT. Its protein is CASSQETDRTGNSPLHF. The chain employs TRBV4-2 and TRBJ1-6, with D perhaps TRBD1 (6 bases). The CDR3 totals 17 residues. Trimming pared 0 bases from V and 7 bases from J, leaving 16 bases between. CDR1 is LGHNA, CDR2 YNFKEQ, per germline.

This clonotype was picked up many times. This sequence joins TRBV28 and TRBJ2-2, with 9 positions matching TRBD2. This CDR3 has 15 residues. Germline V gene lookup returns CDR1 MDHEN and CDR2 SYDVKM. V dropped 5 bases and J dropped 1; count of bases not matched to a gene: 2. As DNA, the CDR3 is TGTGCCAGCAGTCGACTAGCGGAGAACACCGGGGAGCTGTTTTTT. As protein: CASSRLAENTGELFF.

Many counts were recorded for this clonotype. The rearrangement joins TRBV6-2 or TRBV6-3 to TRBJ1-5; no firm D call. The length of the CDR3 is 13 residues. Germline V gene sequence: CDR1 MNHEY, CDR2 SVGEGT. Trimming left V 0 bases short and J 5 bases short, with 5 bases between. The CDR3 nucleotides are TGTGCCAGCAGTTACTCCCTCTATCAGCCCCAGCATTTT. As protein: CASSYSLYQPQHF.

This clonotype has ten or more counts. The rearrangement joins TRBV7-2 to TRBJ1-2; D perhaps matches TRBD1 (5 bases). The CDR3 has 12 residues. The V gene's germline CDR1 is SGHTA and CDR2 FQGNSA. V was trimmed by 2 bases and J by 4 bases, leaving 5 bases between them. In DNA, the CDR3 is TGTGCCAGCAGCTTACAGGGCTATGGCTACACCTTC. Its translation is CASSLQGYGYTF.

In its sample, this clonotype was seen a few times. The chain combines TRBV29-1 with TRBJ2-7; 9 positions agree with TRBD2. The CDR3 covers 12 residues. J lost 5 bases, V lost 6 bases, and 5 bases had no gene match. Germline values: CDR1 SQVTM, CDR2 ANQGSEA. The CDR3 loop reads CSVARLADEQYF. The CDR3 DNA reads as TGCAGCGTCGCAAGACTAGCGGACGAGCAGTACTTC.

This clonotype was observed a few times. The CDR3, as DNA: TGTGCCAGCAGGGAAACTGAAATGGCACTAGCGGAGACAAACAATGAGCAGTTCTTC. It yields the protein CASRETEMALAETNNEQFF. J is TRBJ2-1 and V is TRBV6-4; 8 nucleotides align to TRBD2. This CDR3 region has 19 residues. Trimming cost V 6 bases and J 5 bases; bases outside gene matches: 21. Germline V gives CDR1 MRHNA, CDR2 SNTAGT.

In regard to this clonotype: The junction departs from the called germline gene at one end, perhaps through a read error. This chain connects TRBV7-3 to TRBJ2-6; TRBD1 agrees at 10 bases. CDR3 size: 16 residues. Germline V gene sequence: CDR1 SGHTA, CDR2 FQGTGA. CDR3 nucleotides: TGTGCCGGCAGCTCGACAGGGGGCGCTGGGGCCAACGTCCTGACTTTC. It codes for CAGSSTGGAGANVLTF.

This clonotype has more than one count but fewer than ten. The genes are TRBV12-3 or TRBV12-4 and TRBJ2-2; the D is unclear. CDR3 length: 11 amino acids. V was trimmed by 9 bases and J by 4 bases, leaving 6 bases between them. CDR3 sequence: CASGRTGELFF. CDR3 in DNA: TGTGCCAGTGGTCGCACCGGGGAGCTGTTTTTT.

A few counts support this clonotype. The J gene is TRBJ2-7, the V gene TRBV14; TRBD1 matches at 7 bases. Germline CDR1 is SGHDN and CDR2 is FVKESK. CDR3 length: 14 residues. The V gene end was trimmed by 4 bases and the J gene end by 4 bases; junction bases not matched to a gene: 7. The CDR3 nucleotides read TGTGCCAGCAGCCGGGACAGCAAGACTTACGAGCAGTACTTC. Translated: CASSRDSKTYEQYF.

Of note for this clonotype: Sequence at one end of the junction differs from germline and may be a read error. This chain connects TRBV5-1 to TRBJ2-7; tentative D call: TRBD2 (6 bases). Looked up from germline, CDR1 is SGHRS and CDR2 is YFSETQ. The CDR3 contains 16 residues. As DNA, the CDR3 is TGCGACAGCAGCCCCCTGGCGGACCGCCGGCGGGGCGAGCAGTACTTC. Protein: CDSSPLADRRRGEQYF.

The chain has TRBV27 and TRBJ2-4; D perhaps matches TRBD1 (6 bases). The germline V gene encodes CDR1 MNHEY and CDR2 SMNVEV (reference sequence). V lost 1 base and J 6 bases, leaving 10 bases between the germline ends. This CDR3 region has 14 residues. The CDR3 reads CASSLWDTPNIQYF. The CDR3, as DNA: TGTGCCAGCAGTTTATGGGACACGCCAAACATTCAGTACTTC.

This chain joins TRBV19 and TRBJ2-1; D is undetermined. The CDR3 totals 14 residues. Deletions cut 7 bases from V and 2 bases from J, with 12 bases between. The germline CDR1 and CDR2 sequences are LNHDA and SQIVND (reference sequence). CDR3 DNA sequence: TGTGCCAGTACCGACGTCGGACCCTACAATGAGCAGTTCTTC. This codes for CASTDVGPYNEQFF.

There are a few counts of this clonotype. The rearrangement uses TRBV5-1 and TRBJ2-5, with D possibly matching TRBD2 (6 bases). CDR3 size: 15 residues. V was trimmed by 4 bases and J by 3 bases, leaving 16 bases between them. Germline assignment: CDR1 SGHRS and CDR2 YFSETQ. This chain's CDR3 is CASSTSNTGEETQYF. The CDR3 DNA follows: TGCGCCAGCAGCACCTCGAATACGGGGGAAGAGACCCAGTACTTC.

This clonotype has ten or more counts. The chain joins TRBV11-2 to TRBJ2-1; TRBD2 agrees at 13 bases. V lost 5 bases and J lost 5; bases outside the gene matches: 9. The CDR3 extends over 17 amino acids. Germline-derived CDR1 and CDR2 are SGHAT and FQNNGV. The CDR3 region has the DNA TGTGCCAGCAGCCAGTGGACTAGCGGGAGTTGGGACAATGAGCAGTTCTTC. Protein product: CASSQWTSGSWDNEQFF.

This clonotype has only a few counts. The CDR3 region has the DNA TGTGCCAGCAGTTTAAGCATTATCAAGAACACTGAAGCTTTCTTT. This sequence encodes CASSLSIIKNTEAFF. The chain links TRBV12-3 or TRBV12-4 to TRBJ1-1; no reliable D call. CDR3 size: 15 residues. The ends were cut back, 2 bases at V and 1 base at J, with 11 bases in the middle.

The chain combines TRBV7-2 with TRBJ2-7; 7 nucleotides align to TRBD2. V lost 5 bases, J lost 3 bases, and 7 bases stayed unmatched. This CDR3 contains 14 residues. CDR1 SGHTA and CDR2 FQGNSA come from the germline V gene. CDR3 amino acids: CASSPSRTSYEQYF. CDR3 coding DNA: TGTGCCAGCAGCCCATCTAGGACTAGCTACGAGCAGTACTTC.

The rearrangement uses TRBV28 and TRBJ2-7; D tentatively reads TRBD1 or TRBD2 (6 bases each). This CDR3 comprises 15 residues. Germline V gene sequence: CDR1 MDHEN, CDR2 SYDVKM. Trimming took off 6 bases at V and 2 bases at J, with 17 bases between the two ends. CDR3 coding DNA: TGTGCCAGCAGGTTCTCAGGAGGGGGTCCCTACGAGCAGTACTTC. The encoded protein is CASRFSGGGPYEQYF.

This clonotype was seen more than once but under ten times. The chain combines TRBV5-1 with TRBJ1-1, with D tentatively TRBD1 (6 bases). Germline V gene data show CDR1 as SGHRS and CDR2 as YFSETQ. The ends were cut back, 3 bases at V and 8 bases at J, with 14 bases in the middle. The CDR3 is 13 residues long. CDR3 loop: CASSWTAGVEAFF. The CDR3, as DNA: TGCGCCAGCAGCTGGACAGCCGGCGTCGAAGCTTTCTTT.

CDR3 bases: TGCGCCAGCAGCCAAGAGTGGACTAGCGCAGATACGCAGTATTTT. Translating gives CASSQEWTSADTQYF. The chain employs TRBV4-3 and TRBJ2-3; TRBD2 matches 9 bases. The germline V gene has CDR1 LGHNA and CDR2 YSLEER. With 0 bases clipped from V and 4 bases from J, the junction kept 2 bases outside the gene matches. The CDR3 sequence is 15 residues long.